These 24 T cell receptor beta chains were sequenced from one sample in a study of lymphopenia after photon versus proton radiotherapy. Sequencing used immunoSEQ multiplex PCR; TCRdb keeps in-frame clones, though not all of them. The sample contains 83,000 or so clones, 83% of which appear only once. Specimen: peripheral blood, collected from a patient treated with proton-based radiotherapy. The receptors were gathered from a man between 60 and 75 years old with pancreatic cancer.

The chain is built from TRBV2 and TRBJ2-5; D is perhaps TRBD2 (6 bases). The germline V gene has CDR1 SNHLY and CDR2 FYNNEI. CDR3 length: 13 residues. Trimming removed 1 base from V and 7 bases from J, with 10 bases in between. The CDR3 region is CASSEGLARTQYF. Written as DNA, the CDR3 is TGTGCCAGCAGTGAAGGTCTAGCGAGGACCCAGTACTTC.

The CDR3 region is CASSQAGTAGEKLFF. The DNA of the CDR3 is TGTGCCAGCAGCCAAGCCGGGACAGCGGGGGAAAAACTGTTTTTT. V is TRBV4-2 and J is TRBJ1-4, with 7 bases lining up with TRBD1. V shed 1 base and J 8 bases; nucleotides not matched to a gene: 7. The CDR3 is made up of 15 amino acids. The V gene's germline CDR1 is LGHNA and CDR2 YNFKEQ.

V and J are TRBV30 and TRBJ1-2, with D possibly TRBD1 on 5 matching bases. Germline-derived CDR1 and CDR2 are GTSNPN and SVGIG (reference sequence). The CDR3 has 13 residues. The ends were cut back, 3 bases at V and 4 bases at J, with 12 bases in the middle. CDR3 in amino acids: CAWREGLSYGYTF. CDR3 nucleotide sequence: TGTGCCTGGAGGGAGGGACTGTCCTATGGCTACACCTTC.

The chain carries TRBV7-2 and TRBJ2-7; TRBD1 matches at 10 bases. Germline assignment: CDR1 SGHTA and CDR2 FQGNSA. The CDR3 consists of 15 residues. The V gene end was trimmed by 6 bases and the J gene end by 3 bases; junction bases not matched to a gene: 8. CDR3 nucleotides: TGTGCCAGCAGTTTCCAGACAGGGGGCATCTACGAGCAGTACTTC. Translation: CASSFQTGGIYEQYF.

V usage is TRBV4-1 and J usage is TRBJ1-1; D uncertain. V lost 2 bases to trimming and J lost 2 bases, with 6 bases between them. The CDR3 runs 13 residues. In germline, CDR1 is MGHRA, CDR2 YSYEKL. CDR3 amino acids: CASSQRSNTEAFF. For the CDR3, the DNA is TGCGCCAGCAGCCAACGTAGTAACACTGAAGCTTTCTTT.

The chain uses TRBV6-5 and TRBJ2-7, with D possibly being TRBD2 (6 bases). CDR1 is MNHEY and CDR2 is SVGAGI in the germline V gene. The CDR3 is 15 amino acids. Trimming removed 5 bases at V and 7 bases at J, with 21 bases between. CDR3 residues: CASSSSGRPAGEQYF. Written as DNA, the CDR3 is TGTGCCAGCAGTAGTAGCGGACGCCCGGCGGGAGAGCAGTACTTC.

The chain couples TRBV5-1 to TRBJ1-5; D is unclear. Germline CDR1 and CDR2: SGHRS and YFSETQ. Between the trimmed V and J ends, which lost 0 bases and 0 bases, there was a span of 7 bases. CDR3 length: 15 amino acids. The CDR3 sequence is CASSLDSYSNQPQHF. The CDR3 nucleotides are TGCGCCAGCAGCTTGGATTCATATAGCAATCAGCCCCAGCATTTT.

In this sample, this clone turned up once. The rearrangement joins TRBV6-6 to TRBJ2-7; D is unresolved. The CDR3 has 14 residues. Germline-derived CDR1 and CDR2 are MNHNY and SVGAGI (reference sequence). V was clipped by 6 bases and J by 0 bases, with 12 bases between them. The DNA for the CDR3 is TGTGCCAGCAGAGCAGGCCTAAGCTCCTACGAGCAGTACTTC. It encodes CASRAGLSSYEQYF.

V is TRBV27 and J is TRBJ1-3, with 9 bases aligning to TRBD1. The ends lost 6 bases at V and 2 bases at J; junction bases unmatched: 2. Germline V gene data show CDR1 as MNHEY and CDR2 as SMNVEV (reference sequence). CDR3 length: 14 residues. The CDR3 reads CASRRQGAGNTIYF. CDR3 nucleotides: TGTGCCAGCAGGCGACAGGGGGCTGGAAACACCATATATTTT.

This chain connects TRBV5-1 to TRBJ2-7, with D perhaps TRBD2 (5 bases). Germline V gives CDR1 SGHRS, CDR2 YFSETQ. The CDR3 contains 14 residues. The V and J ends lost 0 bases and 6 bases respectively, with 13 bases between them. The CDR3 reads CASSLGFSEGEQYF. The CDR3 DNA reads TGCGCCAGCAGCTTGGGGTTTAGCGAGGGCGAGCAGTACTTC.

V gene TRBV28 combines with J gene TRBJ2-3; D is uncertain. Deletions cut 6 bases from V and 1 base from J, with 20 bases between. CDR3 length: 17 amino acids. Germline values: CDR1 MDHEN, CDR2 SYDVKM. The DNA of the CDR3 is TGTGCCAGCAGCACCCTCGGGCCATGGGTTGGCACAGATACGCAGTATTTT. This codes for CASSTLGPWVGTDTQYF. Complete variable domain (other parts from reference TRBV28 and TRBJ2-3): DVKVTQSSRYLVKRTGEKVFLECVQDMDHENMFWYRQDPGLGLRLIYFSYDVKMKEKGDIPEGYSVSREKKERFSLILESASTNQTSMYLCASSTLGPWVGTDTQYFGPGTRLTVL.

This chain uses TRBV29-1 with TRBJ2-1; no reliable D call. This CDR3 has 11 amino acids. Germline-derived CDR1 and CDR2 are SQVTM and ANQGSEA. The V and J ends lost 4 bases and 6 bases respectively, with 7 bases between them. CDR3 coding DNA: TGCAGCGTTGTACCAGTCAATGAGCAGTTCTTC. Translation: CSVVPVNEQFF.

The chain links TRBV25-1 to TRBJ1-2, with TRBD1 matching over 7 bases. The CDR3 length is 14 residues. The ends lost 5 bases at V and 2 bases at J; junction bases unmatched: 5. CDR1 and CDR2 from the germline V gene are MGHDK and SYGVNS. CDR3 in DNA: TGTGCCAGCAGTCTATCGACAGGGAACTATGGCTACACCTTC. Its translation is CASSLSTGNYGYTF.

The V call is TRBV28, the J call TRBJ2-7; D might be TRBD1 (5 bases). Trimming removed 7 bases from V and 0 bases from J, with 13 bases in between. This CDR3 region has 14 residues. Germline CDR1 and CDR2: MDHEN and SYDVKM. This CDR3 is CASILSRGSYEQYF. The CDR3 region has the DNA TGTGCCAGCATTCTGAGTAGGGGCTCCTACGAGCAGTACTTC.

This chain joins TRBV7-9 and TRBJ1-1; D unclear. Trimming removed 0 bases from V and 5 bases from J, with 7 bases in between. Germline CDR1 is SEHNR and CDR2 is FQNEAQ (reference sequence). The CDR3 runs to 13 residues. CDR3 residues: CASSLAGPTEAFF. CDR3 DNA sequence: TGTGCCAGCAGCTTAGCAGGGCCGACTGAAGCTTTCTTT.

On this clone itself: The junction does not match germline at one end; this may be a read error. The chain uses TRBV30 and TRBJ2-5, with D unresolved. Germline values: CDR1 GTSNPN, CDR2 SVGIG (reference sequence). The CDR3 covers 14 residues. Here the CDR3 reads CAWSSSAKQETRYF. The CDR3, as DNA: TGTGCCTGGAGTTCATCTGCCAAGCAAGAGACCCGGTACTTC.

The chain joins TRBV7-2 to TRBJ2-2; 10 nucleotides line up with TRBD2. This CDR3 contains 17 residues. The V gene end was trimmed by 2 bases and the J gene end by 3 bases; junction bases not matched to a gene: 6. Germline V gene data show CDR1 as SGHTA and CDR2 as FQGNSA. This chain's CDR3 is CASSLRTLAGYTGELFF. CDR3 nucleotides: TGTGCCAGCAGCTTAAGGACACTAGCGGGATACACCGGGGAGCTGTTTTTT.

The V call is TRBV28, the J call TRBJ1-1; D unclear. Germline CDR1 reads MDHEN; CDR2 reads SYDVKM. Trimming left V 5 bases short and J 14 bases short, with 30 bases between. The CDR3 runs to 16 residues. The CDR3 bases are TGTGCCAGCAGTAAATTGGTTATCGACCGAAATCCCATATCCTTCTTT. This gives the protein CASSKLVIDRNPISFF.

This clone has only a few counts. The chain has TRBV19 and TRBJ1-2; D remains ambiguous. V shed 8 bases and J shed 1 base, with 5 bases lying between them. The CDR3 sequence is 11 residues long. Germline-derived CDR1 and CDR2 are LNHDA and SQIVND (reference sequence). The CDR3 sequence is CASGYNYGYTF. CDR3 nucleotide sequence: TGTGCCAGTGGTTATAACTATGGCTACACCTTC.

The CDR3 is CASSLRVGTGGQNEKLFF. The DNA for the CDR3 is TGTGCCAGCAGTTTGAGGGTCGGGACAGGGGGACAAAATGAAAAACTGTTTTTT. The chain uses TRBV28 and TRBJ1-4; the match to TRBD1 covers 11 bases. J gave up 5 bases and V 3 bases, and 11 bases lay outside the gene matches. This CDR3 has 18 amino acids. Looked up from germline, CDR1 is MDHEN and CDR2 is SYDVKM.

V usage is TRBV9 and J usage is TRBJ2-3, with TRBD2 matching over 7 bases. Germline CDR1 is SGDLS and CDR2 is YYNGEE. The CDR3 is 15 residues long. The ends lost 0 bases at V and 6 bases at J; junction bases unmatched: 7. CDR3 protein: CASSVGPGGGDTQYF. As DNA, the CDR3 is TGTGCCAGCAGCGTAGGCCCGGGAGGAGGTGATACGCAGTATTTT. The full variable domain, completed using reference TRBV9 and TRBJ2-3, is DSGVTQTPKHLITATGQRVTLRCSPRSGDLSVYWYQQSLDQGLQFLIQYYNGEERAKGNILERFSAQQFPDLHSELNLSSLELGDSALYFCASSVGPGGGDTQYFGPGTRLTVL.

This chain uses TRBV27 with TRBJ1-1, with 9 bases fitting TRBD1. CDR1 is MNHEY and CDR2 is SMNVEV in the germline V gene (reference sequence). This CDR3 comprises 14 residues. Trimming at V came to 5 bases and at J to 4 bases, leaving 5 bases not matched to a gene. CDR3 loop: CASSPQGARTEAFF. DNA of the CDR3: TGTGCCAGCAGTCCACAGGGGGCTCGCACTGAAGCTTTCTTT.

This clone was counted a single time. The chain carries TRBV15 and TRBJ1-2; TRBD1 matches at 8 bases. CDR3 length: 15 residues. Germline-derived CDR1 and CDR2 are LNHNV and YYDKDF (reference sequence). V was pared by 2 bases and J by 13 bases, with 15 bases of the junction left unmatched. The CDR3 loop reads CATSRPTGGAGPRTF. CDR3 nucleotides: TGTGCCACCAGCAGACCCACAGGGGGGGCGGGACCTCGCACCTTC.

This clone was seen just once. The chain links TRBV6-6 to TRBJ2-5; D assignment may be TRBD1 or TRBD2 (6 bases each). This CDR3 comprises 15 residues. CDR1 is MNHNY and CDR2 is SVGAGI in the germline V gene (reference sequence). The V end was cut by 5 bases, the J end by 1 base, with 14 bases between. CDR3 bases: TGTGCCAGCAGTCCCAGGGGAGCGGGCCAAGAGACCCAGTACTTC. It translates to CASSPRGAGQETQYF.